The sequence of this T cell receptor (beta chain) was determined in a study of blood T cells in healthy people across ages. A second PCR of 7 to 11 cycles used a sample-barcoded 5' primer and a J-beta primer mix. TCRdb processed the 5' RACE reads anew with MiXCR; each CDR3 protein has one entry. The sample has 1.2 million to 1.5 million distinct CDR3 sequences, around 59% seen once. Germline CDR1 is SEHNR and CDR2 is FQNEAQ (reference sequence). With V trimmed by 5 bases and J by 3 bases, 21 bases remained unmatched. CDR3 length: 19 residues. Regarding this clonotype: The antigen is not known.

General observations from the study: Naive CD4+ cell counts and diversity both ran higher in long-lived than in aged donors. Across the age range, TCR beta diversity per million T cells fell in a roughly linear way.

The sample was blood. The chain combines TRBV7-9 with TRBJ2-7, with TRBD1 matching over 8 bases. The clonotype was recovered from a man between 18 and 29 years old in good health. The CDR3 region is CASSPTGTGRGIINYEQYF. The CDR3 nucleotides read TGTGCCAGCAGCCCTACCGGGACAGGAAGGGGAATAATCAACTACGAGCAGTACTTC. Supplemented by reference TRBV7-9 and TRBJ2-7, the full variable domain reads DTGVSQNPRHKITKRGQNVTFRCDPISEHNRLYWYRQTLGQGPEFLTYFQNEAQLEKSRLLSDRFSAERPKGSFSTLEIQRTEQGDSAMYLCASSPTGTGRGIINYEQYFGPGTRLTVT.